Sequencing of this TCR beta chain was carried out in a study of T cell repertoires in cytomegalovirus infection (dated by TCRdb to about 2019). Looking at the study overall: The HLA type of each donor mattered for the analysis, because public TCR beta signatures pointed to carriage of CMV infection along with the matching HLA type.

Notes on this clonotype: What antigen it recognizes has not been identified. The record has no base qualities; no much larger clone is one base away.

In the germline V gene (reference sequence), CDR1 corresponds to WNHNN and CDR2 to SYGVQD. V is cut back by 9 bases and J by 2 bases, with 12 bases in the junction unmatched. The CDR3 spans 17 residues, from the cysteine through the phenylalanine. Here the CDR3 DNA is all that survives: 51 bases in frame from base 1. Data came from an Illumina HiSeq 1500. TCRdb's own reprocessing of the public reads used fastp at Q25 and MiXCR and kept productive beta chains. Rows merge per CDR3 protein into single entries with the most common DNA and genes. This sample gives approximately 700,000 distinct CDR3 sequences in total; 35% to 45% of them show up just once. Jointly, the top ten make up about 2.8% of the sample. What the authors observed across the whole study: In both this cohort and an independent approximately 350-donor cohort, the cumulative frequency of public TCR beta family members distinguished carriers of CMV infection plus the relevant HLA type. The ex vivo response was dominated by HLA-C-restricted CMV-specific TCR beta clonotypes, which also provided the single most frequent clonotype in two of eight donors.

The rearrangement combines TRBV10-1 with TRBJ2-6; 8 bases in the junction line up with TRBD1. This TCR was sampled from a human donor in good health (CMV status not recorded). Some clones in this sample may be carry-over from other donors' samples. Sequencing was done on a sample of PBMCs. In nucleotides, the sequence is TGCGCCAGTAATAAACAGGGGGTCTACGCTGGGGCCAACGTCCTGACTTTC. Translated, this is CASNKQGVYAGANVLTF.